The next 16 T cell receptor beta chains were all read from a single sample in a study of blood T cell repertoires in COVID-19. TCRdb's copy holds only in-frame clones and misses some; the assay was immunoSEQ multiplex PCR. The data hold over 150,000 clones, with more than 80% observed a single time. The sequencing input was PBMCs or T cells enriched from blood (not recorded which). All receptors come from a man aged 40-49 years who had recovered from COVID-19.

The V call is TRBV28, the J call TRBJ1-2, with 7 bases that match TRBD1. The CDR3 runs to 17 residues. Germline lookup yields CDR1 MDHEN and CDR2 SYDVKM. V lost 5 bases to trimming and J lost 0 bases; unmatched junction nucleotides: 12. DNA for the CDR3: TGTGCCAGCAGTCTCGGGACAGCTCTGGGGGCTAACTATGGCTACACCTTC. Its translation is CASSLGTALGANYGYTF.

This chain's CDR3 is CASSEAQGGGNYGYTF. CDR3 nucleotides: TGTGCCAGCAGTGAAGCGCAAGGGGGGGGAAACTATGGCTACACCTTC. The rearrangement uses TRBV2 and TRBJ1-2, with a possible D match to TRBD1 (6 bases). Trimming pared 0 bases from V and 2 bases from J, leaving 13 bases between. This CDR3 is 16 amino acids long. Per the germline V gene, CDR1 is SNHLY and CDR2 is FYNNEI.

V and J are TRBV30 and TRBJ2-5, with TRBD2 as a possible D gene (5 bases). Trimming left V 2 bases short and J 5 bases short, with 15 bases between. The germline V gene has CDR1 GTSNPN and CDR2 SVGIG (reference sequence). The CDR3 runs to 14 residues. Written as DNA, the CDR3 is TGTGCCTGGAGTTCGGGGTCGGTCGGTGAGACCCAGTACTTC. Its protein is CAWSSGSVGETQYF.

CDR3 bases: TGTGCCAGCAGTGGGGGGACAGCGGGAGGCACCGGGGAGCTGTTTTTT. Protein product: CASSGGTAGGTGELFF. The chain couples TRBV5-4 to TRBJ2-2, with 9 nucleotides matching TRBD2. The length of the CDR3 is 16 residues. Germline V gene data show CDR1 as SGHNT and CDR2 as YYREEE (reference sequence). Trimming removed 5 bases from V and 4 bases from J; junction bases left unmatched: 9.

V is TRBV28 and J is TRBJ1-5, with TRBD1 matching 7 bases. The V gene's germline CDR1 is MDHEN and CDR2 SYDVKM. V trimming: 2 bases; J trimming: 7 bases; junction bases outside the gene matches: 5. This CDR3 has 14 residues. The CDR3 DNA follows: TGTGCCAGCAGTTTAGGGGACAGATCCCAGCCCCAGCATTTT. Amino acid sequence: CASSLGDRSQPQHF.

This chain uses TRBV25-1 with TRBJ1-4; tentative D call: TRBD1 (5 bases). Per germline, CDR1 MGHDK and CDR2 SYGVNS. V was cut by 2 bases and J by 7 bases, with 11 bases left in between. This CDR3 region has 14 residues. CDR3 nucleotides: TGTGCCAGCAGTGAAGGCCAGGGTGGTGAAAAACTGTTTTTT. It codes for CASSEGQGGEKLFF.

The rearrangement joins TRBV2 to TRBJ2-1, with 14 bases lining up with TRBD2. CDR1 is SNHLY and CDR2 is FYNNEI in the germline V gene. The CDR3 totals 16 residues. J was trimmed by 9 bases and V by 6 bases; bases with no gene match: 10. CDR3 residues: CASRIPGLAGEVEQFF. CDR3 coding DNA: TGTGCCAGCAGAATACCGGGACTAGCGGGAGAGGTTGAGCAGTTCTTC.

The chain couples TRBV9 to TRBJ2-7, with D maybe TRBD1 (5 bases). Looked up from germline, CDR1 is SGDLS and CDR2 is YYNGEE. The V and J ends lost 6 bases and 1 base respectively, with 14 bases between them. This CDR3 is built from 14 residues. The CDR3 protein is CASTRGQESYEQYF. CDR3 coding DNA: TGTGCCAGCACAAGGGGCCAGGAGTCCTACGAGCAGTACTTC.

The chain employs TRBV28 and TRBJ2-1; 7 bases map to TRBD1. V shed 11 bases, J shed 0 bases, and the junction held 13 bases outside the gene matches. The CDR3 extends over 16 amino acids. Germline CDR1 is MDHEN and CDR2 is SYDVKM. The CDR3 sequence is CASWETGASSYNEQFF. Written as DNA, the CDR3 is TGTGCCTCATGGGAAACAGGGGCGAGCTCCTACAATGAGCAGTTCTTC.

V and J are TRBV2 and TRBJ1-4; TRBD1 is a possible D gene (5 bases). V gave up 1 base and J gave up 8 bases, with 17 bases separating them. Germline V gives CDR1 SNHLY, CDR2 FYNNEI. This CDR3 region has 16 residues. The CDR3 DNA is TGTGCCAGCAGTGAAGACCCAGGGCTATCGAGGGAAAAACTGTTTTTT. This encodes CASSEDPGLSREKLFF.

The gene calls are TRBV27 and TRBJ2-7, with D possibly TRBD2 on 5 matching bases. V was pared by 7 bases and J by 0 bases, with 10 bases between. The germline V gene encodes CDR1 MNHEY and CDR2 SMNVEV (reference sequence). The length of the CDR3 is 13 residues. CDR3 loop: CASTRGSSYEQYF. The CDR3 DNA is TGTGCCAGCACCAGAGGGAGCTCCTACGAGCAGTACTTC.

V is TRBV5-6 and J is TRBJ2-5; D not certain. Looked up from germline, CDR1 is SGHDT and CDR2 is YYEEEE. The V gene lost 6 bases and the J gene lost 2 bases, with 14 bases spanning the gap. There are 14 residues in the CDR3. CDR3 nucleotides: TGTGCCAGCACCAGACCTCAGGCACAAGAGACCCAGTACTTC. This translates into CASTRPQAQETQYF.

This clone was recorded only once. V is TRBV28 and J is TRBJ2-5; TRBD2 agrees at 11 bases. V trimming: 2 bases; J trimming: 1 base; junction bases outside the gene matches: 6. The CDR3 is 17 residues long. Germline CDR1 is MDHEN and CDR2 is SYDVKM. The CDR3 reads CASSLDGTSGSQETQYF. In nucleotides, the CDR3 is TGTGCCAGCAGTTTAGACGGGACTAGCGGAAGCCAAGAGACCCAGTACTTC.

J is TRBJ2-3 and V is TRBV28; 7 nucleotides line up with TRBD2. The CDR3 sequence is 17 residues long. After removal of 7 bases from V and 1 base from J, the junction contained 14 bases not matched to a gene. Germline loops: CDR1 MDHEN, CDR2 SYDVKM. The CDR3 region is CASTPRPIREGTDTQYF. The CDR3 coding sequence is TGTGCCAGCACCCCACGCCCTATCCGGGAGGGCACAGATACGCAGTATTTT. The complete variable domain, with remaining parts taken from reference TRBV28 and TRBJ2-3, reads DVKVTQSSRYLVKRTGEKVFLECVQDMDHENMFWYRQDPGLGLRLIYFSYDVKMKEKGDIPEGYSVSREKKERFSLILESASTNQTSMYLCASTPRPIREGTDTQYFGPGTRLTVL.

The rearrangement links TRBV20-1 to TRBJ1-2; weak D call: TRBD1 (5 bases). The V end was cut by 3 bases, the J end by 1 base, with 18 bases between. This CDR3 spans 16 amino acids. The germline V gene has CDR1 DFQATT and CDR2 SNEGSKA (reference sequence). Written as DNA, the CDR3 is TGCAGTGCTAGTCCACCCCCGGGGGGGGGTAACTATGGCTACACCTTC. It translates to CSASPPPGGGNYGYTF.

The V and J genes are TRBV19 and TRBJ1-5; perhaps TRBD1 as D (6 bases). The V gene's germline CDR1 is LNHDA and CDR2 SQIVND (reference sequence). The CDR3 sequence is 15 residues long. V was cut by 5 bases and J by 2 bases, with 13 bases left in between. The CDR3: CASSWGQGGNQPQHF. CDR3 DNA: TGTGCCAGTAGTTGGGGACAAGGGGGCAATCAGCCCCAGCATTTT.